The sequence of this T cell receptor (beta chain) was determined in a study of blood T cell repertoires in COVID-19. Across the whole study: COVID-19 samples from acute and convalescent phases originated in the United States, Italy and Spain. Sources were T cells, B-cell-depleted T cells, or PBMCs; the material itself was cDNA or gDNA.

The germline gives CDR1 LNHDA, CDR2 SQIVND (reference sequence). The CDR3 consists of 17 residues. V trimming: 2 bases; J trimming: 5 bases; junction bases outside the gene matches: 12. As originally analysed: How many nucleated cells were present was estimated from reference gene primer amplification. Produced via immunoSEQ multiplex PCR; TCRdb's table is partial and in-frame only. V and J calls plus clone size are reproduced from that table; the DNA served to infer D and trimming. The profile shows roughly 190,000 clones, 85% to 90% of them singletons. This receptor was identified in a man aged 18 to 29 with active or convalescent COVID-19. V is TRBV19 and J is TRBJ2-5, with 9 bases matching TRBD1. Sequenced: peripheral blood. CDR3: CASSIRGTGLGSETQYF. In DNA, the CDR3 is TGTGCCAGTAGTATACGCGGGACAGGGTTGGGGAGTGAGACCCAGTACTTC.